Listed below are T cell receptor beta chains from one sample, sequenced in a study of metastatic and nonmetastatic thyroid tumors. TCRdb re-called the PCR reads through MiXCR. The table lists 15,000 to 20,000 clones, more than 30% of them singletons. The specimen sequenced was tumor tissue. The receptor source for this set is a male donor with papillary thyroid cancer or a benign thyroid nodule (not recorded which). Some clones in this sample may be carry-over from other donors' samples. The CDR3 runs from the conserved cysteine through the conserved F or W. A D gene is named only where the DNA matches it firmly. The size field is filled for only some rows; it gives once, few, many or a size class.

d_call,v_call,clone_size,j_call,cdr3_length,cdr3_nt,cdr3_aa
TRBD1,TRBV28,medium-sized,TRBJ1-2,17,TGTGCCAGCAGTCCCCAGGACAGGGGGGCCGCTAACTATGGCTACACCTTC,CASSPQDRGAANYGYTF
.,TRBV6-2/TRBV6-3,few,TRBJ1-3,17,TGTGCCAGCAGTTACTCTTCTTTAGCCATCTCTGGAAACACCATATATTTT,CASSYSSLAISGNTIYF
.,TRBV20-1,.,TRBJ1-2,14,TGCAGTGCCGCTCGCGGGTCGAGAGAAAATGGCTACACCTTC,CSAARGSRENGYTF
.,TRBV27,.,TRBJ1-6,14,TGTGCCAGCAGCCGAGGGTCCTATAATTCACCCCTCCACTTT,CASSRGSYNSPLHF
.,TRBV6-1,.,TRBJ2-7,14,TGTGCCAGCAGCTTCGTGACGGACTCCTACGAGCAGTACTTC,CASSFVTDSYEQYF
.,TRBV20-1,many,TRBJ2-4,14,TGCAGTGCTAGTCCCGGGGGGCCTGTAAACATTCAGTACTTC,CSASPGGPVNIQYF
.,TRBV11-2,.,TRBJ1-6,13,TGTGCCAGCAGGGGACACCCTAATTCACCCCTCCACTTT,CASRGHPNSPLHF
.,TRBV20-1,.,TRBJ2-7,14,TGCAGTGCTAGAGAGGGGGGAGAGACCTACGAGCAGTACTTC,CSAREGGETYEQYF
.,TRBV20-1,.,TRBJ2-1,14,TGCAGTGGGATAGATAAAGCGACTAGTCATGAGCAGTTCTTC,CSGIDKATSHEQFF
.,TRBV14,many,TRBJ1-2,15,TGTGCCAGCAGCCAACAACCTGGACCTGGGGGGGGCTACACCTTC,CASSQQPGPGGGYTF
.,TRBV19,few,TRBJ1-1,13,TGTGCCAGTAGTATCAGGGAGGCACGAGGAGCTTTCTTT,CASSIREARGAFF